A single sample is the source of the 9 T cell receptor beta chains below, sequenced in a study of T-cell reconstitution after alpha-beta-depleted transplantation in children. It was with unique molecular identifiers that the TCRbeta library was prepared. MiXCR was run by TCRdb on the PCR reads, yielding one entry per CDR3 protein. The sample has 400,000 to 550,000 distinct CDR3 sequences, roughly a tenth seen once. Sequencing was performed on PBMCs, taken before TCRalphabeta/CD19-depleted stem cell transplant. These receptors all come from a child aged 2 to 9 with inherited bone marrow failure, due to receive a stem cell transplant.

The table lists this clonotype with many counts. The rearrangement joins TRBV7-9 to TRBJ1-2, with D possibly matching TRBD1 (6 bases). CDR1 is SEHNR and CDR2 is FQNEAQ in the germline V gene (reference sequence). CDR3 length: 15 amino acids. Trimming took 5 bases from V and 6 from J, leaving 19 bases between them. CDR3 protein: CASSRVPGAKDGYTF. As DNA, the CDR3 is TGTGCCAGCAGCCGCGTCCCGGGGGCGAAGGATGGCTACACCTTC.

This chain uses TRBV20-1 with TRBJ2-1; 7 nucleotides agree with TRBD2. Germline-derived CDR1 and CDR2 are DFQATT and SNEGSKA (reference sequence). With 6 bases clipped from V and 6 bases from J, the junction kept 11 bases outside the gene matches. The CDR3 sequence is 14 residues long. The CDR3 DNA follows: TGCAGTGCGGTTCCGGGGGGAATTGGCAATGAGCAGTTCTTC. Amino acid sequence: CSAVPGGIGNEQFF.

The genes are TRBV6-5 and TRBJ2-1, with D unresolved. The CDR3 spans 18 residues. V lost 0 bases to trimming and J lost 2 bases, with 17 bases between them. CDR1 and CDR2 from the germline V gene are MNHEY and SVGAGI. This CDR3 is CASSYSIRRSPPYNEQFF. CDR3 DNA: TGTGCCAGCAGTTACTCGATAAGACGATCCCCCCCCTACAATGAGCAGTTCTTC.

This clonotype showed up many times. The genes are TRBV20-1 and TRBJ2-7, with TRBD2 identical over 10 bases. J gave up 5 bases and V 2 bases, and 6 bases lay outside the gene matches. Germline loops: CDR1 DFQATT, CDR2 SNEGSKA (reference sequence). The CDR3 has 14 residues. In DNA, the CDR3 is TGCAGTGCTAGACATAGCGGGAGGTTCAACGAGCAGTACTTC. Translated, it gives CSARHSGRFNEQYF.

This clonotype was seen more than once but under ten times. The chain couples TRBV28 to TRBJ1-1; possible D gene TRBD1, 6 bases. Between the trimmed V and J ends, which lost 3 bases and 3 bases, there was a span of 20 bases. The CDR3 runs 17 residues. Per the germline V gene, CDR1 is MDHEN and CDR2 is SYDVKM. The CDR3 nucleotides read TGTGCCAGCAGTTTTAGTCCACGACGACAGGATCACACTGAAGCTTTCTTT. It translates to CASSFSPRRQDHTEAFF.

This clonotype has ten or more counts. The chain uses TRBV5-4 and TRBJ2-5, with 10 nucleotides matching TRBD2. CDR3 length equals 15 residues. Trimming at V came to 6 bases and at J to 5 bases, leaving 10 bases not matched to a gene. The germline gives CDR1 SGHNT, CDR2 YYREEE (reference sequence). The CDR3 DNA reads as TGTGCCAGCACCAATCCAGCGGGAGGGAAGGAGACCCAGTACTTC. This encodes CASTNPAGGKETQYF. Based on the CDR3 plus reference TRBV5-4 and TRBJ2-5, the full variable domain is ETGVTQSPTHLIKTRGQQVTLRCSSQSGHNTVSWYQQALGQGPQFIFQYYREEENGRGNFPPRFSGLQFPNYSSELNVNALELDDSALYLCASTNPAGGKETQYFGPGTRLLVL.

Ten or more counts support this clonotype. The chain employs TRBV29-1 and TRBJ2-7, with 7 bases aligning to TRBD1. Trimming cost V 5 bases and J 1 base; bases outside gene matches: 8. CDR1 SQVTM and CDR2 ANQGSEA come from the germline V gene. The CDR3 totals 14 residues. The CDR3 is CSVNRDRNSYEQYF. In DNA, the CDR3 is TGCAGCGTTAATCGGGACAGAAATTCCTACGAGCAGTACTTC.

At least ten counts were recorded for this clonotype. V gene TRBV7-8 combines with J gene TRBJ2-5, with 9 positions matching TRBD2. The CDR3 is made up of 15 amino acids. The V segment lost 5 bases and the J segment 1 base; nucleotides outside the gene matches: 5. CDR1 is SGHVS and CDR2 is FQNEAQ in the germline V gene. CDR3 DNA sequence: TGTGCCAGCAGCCACAGACTAGCGGCCCAAGAGACCCAGTACTTC. Translation: CASSHRLAAQETQYF.

As regards this clonotype: This may be a read error: a much more frequent sequence differs by one nucleotide. This chain connects TRBV12-3 or TRBV12-4 to TRBJ1-5; the D gene is possibly TRBD1 (5 bases). The CDR3 is 13 residues long. The CDR3 sequence is CTSTRDSNQPQHF. The CDR3 nucleotides read TGTACCAGCACCCGGGACAGCAATCAGCCCCAGCATTTT.